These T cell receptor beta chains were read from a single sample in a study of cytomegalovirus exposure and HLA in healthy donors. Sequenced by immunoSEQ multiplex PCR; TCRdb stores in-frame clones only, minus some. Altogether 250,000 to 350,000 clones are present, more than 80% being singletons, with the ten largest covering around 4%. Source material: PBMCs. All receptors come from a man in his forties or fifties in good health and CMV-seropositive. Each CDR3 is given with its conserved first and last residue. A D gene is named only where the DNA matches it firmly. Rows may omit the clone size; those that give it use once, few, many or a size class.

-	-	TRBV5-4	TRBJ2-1	TGTGCCAGCAGCTTGGGGCAGGTCTCCTACAATGAGCAGTTCTTC	CASSLGQVSYNEQFF
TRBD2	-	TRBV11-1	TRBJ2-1	TGTGCCAGCAGCTTATGGGGAGGGGACAATGAGCAGTTCTTC	CASSLWGGDNEQFF
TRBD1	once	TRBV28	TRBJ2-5	TGTGCCAGCAGTCAAGGGGGCGGACCCGGCGGGACCCAGTACTTC	CASSQGGGPGGTQYF
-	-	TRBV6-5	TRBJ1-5	TGTGCCAGCAGTCGGGAGGGGATGGGTCAGCCCCAGCATTTT	CASSREGMGQPQHF
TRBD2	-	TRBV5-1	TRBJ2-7	TGCGCCAGCACCGTAGCGGGGGCTACCTACGAGCAGTACTTC	CASTVAGATYEQYF
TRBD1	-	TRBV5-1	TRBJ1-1	TGCGCCAGCAGCTTGGCGACAGGGGTGAACACTGAAGCTTTCTTT	CASSLATGVNTEAFF
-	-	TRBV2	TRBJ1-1	TGTGCCAGCAGGGGAGTGGACAGATGGAACACTGAAGCTTTCTTT	CASRGVDRWNTEAFF
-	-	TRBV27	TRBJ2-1	TGTGCCAGCTCCTTGGAGGACGCTAGCTCCTACAATGAGCAGTTCTTC	CASSLEDASSYNEQFF
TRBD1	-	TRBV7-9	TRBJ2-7	TGTGCCAGCAGCTTAGCGGCAGGGGGCTCCTACGAGCAGTACTTC	CASSLAAGGSYEQYF
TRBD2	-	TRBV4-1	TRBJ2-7	TGCGCCAGCAGCCTGTCCGGGACTAGCGGGAGCGAGCAGTACTTC	CASSLSGTSGSEQYF
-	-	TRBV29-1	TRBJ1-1	TGCAGCGTTGAAGAGGGGTTGGGGAGGAGCACTGAAGCTTTCTTT	CSVEEGLGRSTEAFF
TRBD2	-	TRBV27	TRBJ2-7	TGTGCCAGCAGTTTAACTCTAGCGGGAGTATACGAGCAGTACTTC	CASSLTLAGVYEQYF
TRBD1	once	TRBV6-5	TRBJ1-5	TGTGCCAGCAGACGGACAGGGGGTAATCAGCCCCAGCATTTT	CASRRTGGNQPQHF
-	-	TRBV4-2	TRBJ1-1	TGTGCCAGCACCGCCGGGGGGGCTTTGGGCACTGAAGCTTTCTTT	CASTAGGALGTEAFF
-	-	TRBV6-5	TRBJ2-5	TGTGCCAGCAGTAGTTCGGGGGAAGAGACCCAGTACTTC	CASSSSGEETQYF
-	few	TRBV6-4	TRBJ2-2	TGTGCCAGCAGTGACTCCCACAAGAACACCGGGGAGCTGTTTTTT	CASSDSHKNTGELFF
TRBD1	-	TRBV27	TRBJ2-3	TGTGCCAGCAGTTTAGAGGGGGCTGGCACAGATACGCAGTATTTT	CASSLEGAGTDTQYF
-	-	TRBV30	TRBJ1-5	TGTGCCTGGAGTGCAGATCCCGCCAATCAGCCCCAGCATTTT	CAWSADPANQPQHF
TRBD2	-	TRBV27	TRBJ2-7	TGTGCCAGCAGACAAAGCGGGAGGCTCTACGAGCAGTACTTC	CASRQSGRLYEQYF
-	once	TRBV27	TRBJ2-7	TGTGCCAGCAGTTACCGGACTCCGACCTACGAGCAGTACTTC	CASSYRTPTYEQYF
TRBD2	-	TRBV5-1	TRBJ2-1	TGCGCCAGCAGCTTGGCTCGGTCTAGCGGCCTGCCCTACAATGAGCAGTTCTTC	CASSLARSSGLPYNEQFF
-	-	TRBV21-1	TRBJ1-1	TGTGCCAGCAGCAACCCAGAGAACACTGAAGCTTTCTTT	CASSNPENTEAFF
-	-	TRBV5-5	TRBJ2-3	TGTGCCAGCAGCTACCGCTCGGACACTGCCGGGCCAGATACGCAGTATTTT	CASSYRSDTAGPDTQYF
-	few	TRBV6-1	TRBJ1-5	TGTGCCAGCGCGGCTAGCAATCAGCCCCAGCATTTT	CASAASNQPQHF
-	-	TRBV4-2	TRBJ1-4	TGTGCCAGCAGCCAACGGCAGGGCCCTAATGAAAAACTGTTTTTT	CASSQRQGPNEKLFF
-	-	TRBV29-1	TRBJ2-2	TGCAGCGTTGTCCCGGGGACCGGGGAGCTGTTTTTT	CSVVPGTGELFF
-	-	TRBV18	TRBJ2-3	TGTGCCAGCTCACCCCCGGACTTTAGCACAGATACGCAGTATTTT	CASSPPDFSTDTQYF
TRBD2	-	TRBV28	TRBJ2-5	TGTGCCAGCAGTTTGGGACTAGCGGTCGTGGAGACCCAGTACTTC	CASSLGLAVVETQYF
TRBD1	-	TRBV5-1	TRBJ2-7	TGCGCCAGCAGCGCGGGACAGGGGGCTGAAGAGCAGTACTTC	CASSAGQGAEEQYF
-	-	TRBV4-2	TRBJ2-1	TGTGCCAGCACCCCGGACAGCTCCTACAATGAGCAGTTCTTC	CASTPDSSYNEQFF
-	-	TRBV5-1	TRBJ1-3	TGCGCCAGCAGCCCGCGGACCGGGTCGGGGGGCTCTGGAAACACCATATATTTT	CASSPRTGSGGSGNTIYF
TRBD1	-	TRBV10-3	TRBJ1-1	TGTGCCATCAGTGAGACCGGGACAGGGTACACTGAAGCTTTCTTT	CAISETGTGYTEAFF
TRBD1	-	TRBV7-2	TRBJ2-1	TGTGCCAGCAGCCTGGACAGGGGCTCCTACAATGAGCAGTTCTTC	CASSLDRGSYNEQFF
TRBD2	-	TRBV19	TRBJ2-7	TGTGCCAGTAGTCCAGTTAGCGGGAGTAGCTCCTACGAGCAGTACTTC	CASSPVSGSSSYEQYF
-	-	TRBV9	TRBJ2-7	TGTGCCAGCAGCCCAGGGGGAGCGGGTGGTACCTACGAGCAGTACTTC	CASSPGGAGGTYEQYF
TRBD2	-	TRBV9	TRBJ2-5	TGTGCCAGCAGCGTATTCCCAGGAGCGGGAGTGGAGACCCAGTACTTC	CASSVFPGAGVETQYF
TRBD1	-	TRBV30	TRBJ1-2	TGTGCCTGGAGTGACAGACAGGGATGGAACTATGGCTACACCTTC	CAWSDRQGWNYGYTF
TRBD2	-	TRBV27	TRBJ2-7	TGTGCCAGCAGTTTAACTAGCGGGAGTTTCTCCTACGAGCAGTACTTC	CASSLTSGSFSYEQYF
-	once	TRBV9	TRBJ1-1	TGTGCCAGCAGCGTAGGACAGTCGAACACTGAAGCTTTCTTT	CASSVGQSNTEAFF
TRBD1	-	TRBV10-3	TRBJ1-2	TGTGCCATCAGTGAGTCGACAGGGGGTAATTACTACACCTTC	CAISESTGGNYYTF
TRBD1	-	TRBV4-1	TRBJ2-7	TGCGCCAGCAGCGGGACAGATTACGAGCAGTACTTC	CASSGTDYEQYF
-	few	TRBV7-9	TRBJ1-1	TGTGCCAGCAGCTTAGCGGACAGCAGGGAAGCTTTCTTT	CASSLADSREAFF
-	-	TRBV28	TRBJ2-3	TGTGCCAGCAGTTTATGGGCGGGAAAACAAGATACGCAGTATTTT	CASSLWAGKQDTQYF
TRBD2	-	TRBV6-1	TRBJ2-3	TGTGCCAGCTCTCCCTTGGGAGGGCATGCAGATACGCAGTATTTT	CASSPLGGHADTQYF
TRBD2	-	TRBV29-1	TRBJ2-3	TGCAGCGTTGACCCGGGCGGAGGACTAGCGGGGCCAGCGGTAGGGGATACGCAGTATTTT	CSVDPGGGLAGPAVGDTQYF
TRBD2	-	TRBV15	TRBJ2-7	TGTGCCACCAGCGGGGGGGGAAGCGGGAGGGCCAACAAGCAGTACTTC	CATSGGGSGRANKQYF
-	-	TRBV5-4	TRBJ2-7	TGTGCCAGCAGCTCAGAAAGGGGGACGAGCGAGCAGTACTTC	CASSSERGTSEQYF
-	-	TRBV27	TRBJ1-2	TGTGCCAGCAGTTTTAGAACGGGGGTCCACTATGGCTACACCTTC	CASSFRTGVHYGYTF
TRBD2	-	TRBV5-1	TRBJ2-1	TGCGCCAGCAGCTCTAGACTAGCGGGAGGCTACAATGAGCAGTTCTTC	CASSSRLAGGYNEQFF